This T cell receptor beta chain was retrieved from a study of blood T cells in healthy people across ages. As for the study in general: About one barcoded beta molecule was captured per two T cells (by template switching). Findings of the study overall: Possibly confounding the expanded clonotype changes was the fact that donor CMV status was unknown.

As to this clonotype: Antigen specificity is unknown.

Germline V gene sequence: CDR1 SGHTA, CDR2 FQGNSA. V shed 4 bases, J shed 5 bases, and the junction held 14 bases outside the gene matches. There are 16 residues in the CDR3. A second about 6 to 12 cycle PCR used barcoded and J-beta primers. Using its own MiXCR run on the 5' RACE reads, TCRdb lists one record per CDR3 protein. Of hundreds of thousands of distinct CDR3 sequences in the sample, roughly 30% are singletons; the top ten hold 15%. This TCR came from a woman of 80 years or more in good health. The chain links TRBV7-2 to TRBJ2-7, with 7 bases matching TRBD2. Material: blood. CDR3 amino acids: CASSSPPGRGNNEQYF. In DNA, the CDR3 is TGTGCCAGCAGCTCCCCCCCTGGGCGGGGGAATAACGAGCAGTACTTC.